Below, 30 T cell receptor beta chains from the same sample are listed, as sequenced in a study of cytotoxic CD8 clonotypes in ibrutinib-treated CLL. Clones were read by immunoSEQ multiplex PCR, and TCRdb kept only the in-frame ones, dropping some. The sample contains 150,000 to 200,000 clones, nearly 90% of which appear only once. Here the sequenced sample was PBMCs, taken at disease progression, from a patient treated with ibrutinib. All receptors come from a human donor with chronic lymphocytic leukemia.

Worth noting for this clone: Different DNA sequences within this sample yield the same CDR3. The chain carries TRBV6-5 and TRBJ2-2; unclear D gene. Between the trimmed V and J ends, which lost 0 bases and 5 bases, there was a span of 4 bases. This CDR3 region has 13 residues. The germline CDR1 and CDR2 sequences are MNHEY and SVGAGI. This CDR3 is CASSYSRTGELFF. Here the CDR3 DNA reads TGTGCCAGCAGTTACTCGAGGACCGGGGAGCTGTTTTTT.

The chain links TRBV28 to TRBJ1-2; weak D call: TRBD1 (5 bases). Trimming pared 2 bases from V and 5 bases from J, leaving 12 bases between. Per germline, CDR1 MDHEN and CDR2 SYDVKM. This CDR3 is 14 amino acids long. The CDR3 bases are TGTGCCAGCAGTTTAGTTCCGGGGGTTTATGGCTACACCTTC. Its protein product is CASSLVPGVYGYTF.

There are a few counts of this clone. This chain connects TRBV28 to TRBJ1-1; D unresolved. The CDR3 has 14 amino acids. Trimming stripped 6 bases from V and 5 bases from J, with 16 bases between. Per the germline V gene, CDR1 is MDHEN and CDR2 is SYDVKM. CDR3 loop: CASRRDMRNTEAFF. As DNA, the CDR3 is TGTGCCAGCAGGCGAGACATGAGGAATACTGAAGCTTTCTTT.

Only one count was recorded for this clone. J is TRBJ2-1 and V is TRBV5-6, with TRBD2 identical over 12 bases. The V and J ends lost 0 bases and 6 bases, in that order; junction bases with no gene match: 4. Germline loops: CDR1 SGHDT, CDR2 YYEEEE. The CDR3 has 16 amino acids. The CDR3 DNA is TGTGCCAGCAGCTTGGTTTTACTAGCGGGAGGCAATGAGCAGTTCTTC. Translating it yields CASSLVLLAGGNEQFF.

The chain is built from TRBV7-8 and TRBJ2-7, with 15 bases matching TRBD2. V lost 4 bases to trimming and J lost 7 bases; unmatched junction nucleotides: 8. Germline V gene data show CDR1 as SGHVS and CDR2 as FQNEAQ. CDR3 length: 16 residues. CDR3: CASSWGPGLAGGEQYF. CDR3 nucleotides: TGTGCCAGCAGCTGGGGGCCGGGACTAGCGGGAGGAGAGCAGTACTTC.

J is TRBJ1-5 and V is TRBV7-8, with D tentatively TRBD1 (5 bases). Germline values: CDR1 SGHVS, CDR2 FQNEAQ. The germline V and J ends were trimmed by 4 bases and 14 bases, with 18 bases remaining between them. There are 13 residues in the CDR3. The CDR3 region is CASSSRPQGTKHF. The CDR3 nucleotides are TGTGCCAGCAGCTCTAGGCCCCAGGGTACAAAGCATTTT. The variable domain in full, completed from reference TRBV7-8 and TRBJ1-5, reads GAGVSQSPRYKVAKRGQDVALRCDPISGHVSLFWYQQALGQGPEFLTYFQNEAQLDKSGLPSDRFFAERPEGSVSTLKIQRTQQEDSAVYLCASSSRPQGTKHFGDGTRLSIL.

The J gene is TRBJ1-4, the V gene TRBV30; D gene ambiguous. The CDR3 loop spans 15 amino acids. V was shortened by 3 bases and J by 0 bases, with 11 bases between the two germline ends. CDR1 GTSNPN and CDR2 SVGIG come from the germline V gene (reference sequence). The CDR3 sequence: CAWSPGRSTNEKLFF. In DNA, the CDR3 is TGTGCCTGGAGCCCGGGGAGATCAACTAATGAAAAACTGTTTTTT.

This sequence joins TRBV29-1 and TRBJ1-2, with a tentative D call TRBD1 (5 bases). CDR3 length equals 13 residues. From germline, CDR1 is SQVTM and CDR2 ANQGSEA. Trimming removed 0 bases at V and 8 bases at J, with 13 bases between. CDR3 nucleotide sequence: TGCAGCGTTGAAGATCTGGGGGTCCGGGGCTACACCTTC. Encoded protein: CSVEDLGVRGYTF.

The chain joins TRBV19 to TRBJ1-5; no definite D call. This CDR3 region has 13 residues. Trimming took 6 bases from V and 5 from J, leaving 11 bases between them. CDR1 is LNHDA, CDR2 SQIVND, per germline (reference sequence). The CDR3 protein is CASRVQPYQPQHF. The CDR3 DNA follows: TGTGCCAGTAGGGTACAGCCTTATCAGCCCCAGCATTTT.

The CDR3 loop is CASSPSRQGNSNQPQHF. CDR3 nucleotide sequence: TGTGCCAGTAGTCCCTCCCGACAGGGAAATAGCAATCAGCCCCAGCATTTT. The chain is built from TRBV19 and TRBJ1-5, with 7 bases fitting TRBD1. The germline gives CDR1 LNHDA, CDR2 SQIVND (reference sequence). V was clipped by 5 bases and J by 0 bases; unmatched bases: 10. This CDR3 has 17 residues.

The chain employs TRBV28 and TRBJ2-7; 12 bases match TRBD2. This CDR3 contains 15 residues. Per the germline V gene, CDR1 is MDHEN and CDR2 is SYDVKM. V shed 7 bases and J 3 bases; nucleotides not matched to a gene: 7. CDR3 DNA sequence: TGTGCCAGCAACAACCCGGGACTAGCGGGCTACGAGCAGTACTTC. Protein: CASNNPGLAGYEQYF. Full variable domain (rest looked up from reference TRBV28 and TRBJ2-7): DVKVTQSSRYLVKRTGEKVFLECVQDMDHENMFWYRQDPGLGLRLIYFSYDVKMKEKGDIPEGYSVSREKKERFSLILESASTNQTSMYLCASNNPGLAGYEQYFGPGTRLTVT.

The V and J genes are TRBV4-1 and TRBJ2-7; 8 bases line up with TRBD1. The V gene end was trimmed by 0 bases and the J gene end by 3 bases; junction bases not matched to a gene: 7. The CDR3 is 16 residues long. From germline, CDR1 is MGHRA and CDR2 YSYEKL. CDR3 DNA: TGCGCCAGCAGCCAAGAGTGGTACAGGGGGAACTACGAGCAGTACTTC. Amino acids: CASSQEWYRGNYEQYF.

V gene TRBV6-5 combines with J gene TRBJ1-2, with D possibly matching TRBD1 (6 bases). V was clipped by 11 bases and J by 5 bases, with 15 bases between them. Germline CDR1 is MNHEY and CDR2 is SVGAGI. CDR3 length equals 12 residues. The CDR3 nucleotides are TGTGCCGCGGGGGGGGCACGGTATGGCTACACCTTC. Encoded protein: CAAGGARYGYTF.

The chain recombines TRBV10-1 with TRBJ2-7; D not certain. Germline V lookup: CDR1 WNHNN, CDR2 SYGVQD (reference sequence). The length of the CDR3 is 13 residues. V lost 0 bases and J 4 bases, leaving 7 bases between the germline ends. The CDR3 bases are TGCGCCAGCAGTGAGTCCTCCGGTTACGAGCAGTACTTC. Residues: CASSESSGYEQYF.

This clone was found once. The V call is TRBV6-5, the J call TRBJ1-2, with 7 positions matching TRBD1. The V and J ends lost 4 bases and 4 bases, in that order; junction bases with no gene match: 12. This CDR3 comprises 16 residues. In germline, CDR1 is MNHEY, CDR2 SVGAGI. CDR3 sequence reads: CASSSTTTGAAYGYTF. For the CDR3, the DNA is TGTGCCAGCAGTTCCACAACAACAGGGGCGGCCTATGGCTACACCTTC.

CDR3 in DNA: TGTGCCAGCAGTGACCAGGGGGCTTTGGTCCACGAGCAGTACTTC. Its translation is CASSDQGALVHEQYF. The chain links TRBV2 to TRBJ2-7, with 8 bases aligning to TRBD1. CDR3 length equals 15 residues. The germline gives CDR1 SNHLY, CDR2 FYNNEI. Losses at the gene ends were 3 bases for V and 5 bases for J; bases not matched to a gene: 9.

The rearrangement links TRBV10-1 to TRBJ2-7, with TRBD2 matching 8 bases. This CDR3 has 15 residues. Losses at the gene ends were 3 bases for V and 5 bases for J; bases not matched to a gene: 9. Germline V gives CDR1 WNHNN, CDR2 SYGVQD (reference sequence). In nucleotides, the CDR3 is TGCGCCAGCAGTGACGTTCCGGGGGGGTACCACGAGCAGTACTTC. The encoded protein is CASSDVPGGYHEQYF.

The CDR3 nucleotides are TGTGCCAGCAGCTTAAGCGAGGAGCAGTTCTTC. The encoded protein is CASSLSEEQFF. The chain combines TRBV7-3 with TRBJ2-1; D gene unclear. Trimming stripped 1 base from V and 10 bases from J, with 5 bases between. The V gene's germline CDR1 is SGHTA and CDR2 FQGTGA. CDR3 length: 11 residues.

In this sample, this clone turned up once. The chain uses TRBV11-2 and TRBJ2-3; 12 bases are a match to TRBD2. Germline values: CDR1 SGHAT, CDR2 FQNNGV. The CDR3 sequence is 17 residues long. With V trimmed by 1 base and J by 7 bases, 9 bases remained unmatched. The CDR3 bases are TGTGCCAGCAGCTTAGGAACCGGGACTAGCGGGTCGAATACGCAGTATTTT. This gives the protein CASSLGTGTSGSNTQYF.

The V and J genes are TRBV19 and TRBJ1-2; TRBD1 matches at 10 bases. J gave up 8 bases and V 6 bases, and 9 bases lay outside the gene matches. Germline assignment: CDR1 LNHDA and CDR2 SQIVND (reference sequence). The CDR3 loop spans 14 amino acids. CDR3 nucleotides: TGTGCCAGTAGCTCACCCGGGACAGGGGTCGGCTACACCTTC. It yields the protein CASSSPGTGVGYTF.

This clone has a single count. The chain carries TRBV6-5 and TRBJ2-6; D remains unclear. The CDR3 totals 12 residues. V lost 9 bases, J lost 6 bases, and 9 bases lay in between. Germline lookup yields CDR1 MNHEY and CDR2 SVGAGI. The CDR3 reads CASMNEANVLTF. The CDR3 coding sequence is TGTGCCAGTATGAATGAGGCCAACGTCCTGACTTTC.

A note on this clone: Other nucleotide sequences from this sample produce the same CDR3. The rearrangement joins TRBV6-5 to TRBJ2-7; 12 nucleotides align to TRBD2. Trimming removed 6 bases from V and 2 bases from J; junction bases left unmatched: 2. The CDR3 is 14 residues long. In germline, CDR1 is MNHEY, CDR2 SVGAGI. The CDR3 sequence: CASSRLAGAYEQYF. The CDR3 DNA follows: TGTGCCAGCAGCAGACTAGCGGGAGCCTACGAGCAGTACTTC.

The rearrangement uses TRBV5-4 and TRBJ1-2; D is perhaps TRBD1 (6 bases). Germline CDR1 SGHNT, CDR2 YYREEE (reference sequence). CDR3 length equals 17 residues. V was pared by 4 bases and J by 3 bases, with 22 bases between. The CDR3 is CASSPTGPNVPYYGYTF. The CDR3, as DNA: TGTGCCAGCAGCCCGACAGGTCCGAACGTACCTTACTATGGCTACACCTTC.

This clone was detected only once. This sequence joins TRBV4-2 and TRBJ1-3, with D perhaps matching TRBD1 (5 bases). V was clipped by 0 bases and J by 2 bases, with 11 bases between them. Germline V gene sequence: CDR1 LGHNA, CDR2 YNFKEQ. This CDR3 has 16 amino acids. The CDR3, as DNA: TGTGCCAGCAGCCAAGACTGGGGCTCTACTGGAAACACCATATATTTT. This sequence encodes CASSQDWGSTGNTIYF.

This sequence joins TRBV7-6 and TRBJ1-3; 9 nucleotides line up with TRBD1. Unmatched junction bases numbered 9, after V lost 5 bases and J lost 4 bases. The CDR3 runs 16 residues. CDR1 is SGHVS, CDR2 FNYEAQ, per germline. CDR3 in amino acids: CASSRTGDISGNTIYF. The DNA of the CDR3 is TGTGCCAGCAGCCGGACAGGGGATATTTCGGGAAACACCATATATTTT. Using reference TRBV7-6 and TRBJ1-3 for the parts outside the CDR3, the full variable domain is GAGVSQSPRYKVTKRGQDVALRCDPISGHVSLYWYRQALGQGPEFLTYFNYEAQQDKSGLPNDRFSAERPEGSISTLTIQRTEQRDSAMYRCASSRTGDISGNTIYFGEGSWLTVV.

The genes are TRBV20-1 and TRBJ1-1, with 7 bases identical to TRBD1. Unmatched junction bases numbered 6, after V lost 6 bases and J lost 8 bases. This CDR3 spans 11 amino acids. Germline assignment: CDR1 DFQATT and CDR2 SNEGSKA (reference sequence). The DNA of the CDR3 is TGCAGTGCGCCCGACAGGGCCGAAGCTTTCTTT. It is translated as CSAPDRAEAFF.

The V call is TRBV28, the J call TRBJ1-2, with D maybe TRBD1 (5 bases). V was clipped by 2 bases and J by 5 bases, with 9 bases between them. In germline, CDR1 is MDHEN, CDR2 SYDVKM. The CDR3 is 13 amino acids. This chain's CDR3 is CASSLGTPYGYTF. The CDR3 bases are TGTGCCAGCAGTTTAGGGACGCCTTATGGCTACACCTTC.

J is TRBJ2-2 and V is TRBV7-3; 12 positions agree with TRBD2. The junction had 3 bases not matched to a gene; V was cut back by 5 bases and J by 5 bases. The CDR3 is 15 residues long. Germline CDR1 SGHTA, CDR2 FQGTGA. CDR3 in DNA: TGTGCCAGCAGCCCCGGACTAGCGGGGACCGGGGAGCTGTTTTTT. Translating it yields CASSPGLAGTGELFF.

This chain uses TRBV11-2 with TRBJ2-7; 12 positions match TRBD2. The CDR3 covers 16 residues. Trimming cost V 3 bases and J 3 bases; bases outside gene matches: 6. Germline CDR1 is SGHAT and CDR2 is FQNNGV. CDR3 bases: TGTGCCAGCAGCTTGGAGACTAGCGGGGGCCTCTACGAGCAGTACTTC. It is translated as CASSLETSGGLYEQYF. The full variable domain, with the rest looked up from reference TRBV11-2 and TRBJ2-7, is EAGVAQSPRYKIIEKRQSVAFWCNPISGHATLYWYQQILGQGPKLLIQFQNNGVVDDSQLPKDRFSAERLKGVDSTLKIQPAKLEDSAVYLCASSLETSGGLYEQYFGPGTRLTVT.

Here the CDR3 DNA reads TGTGCCAGCAGCGTAGAGTCTGGACTAGTGTTCGGTGAGCAGTTCTTC. This sequence encodes CASSVESGLVFGEQFF. The chain combines TRBV9 with TRBJ2-1; 7 positions match TRBD2. The CDR3 is 16 residues long. Germline CDR1 SGDLS, CDR2 YYNGEE. V dropped 0 bases and J dropped 9; count of bases not matched to a gene: 12.